The clone carrying this T cell receptor beta chain was detected many times. Its antigen is still unknown. From the reads, TCRdb called clonotypes with MiXCR, one entry per CDR3 protein. This table has 290,000 or so distinct CDR3 sequences, 8% to 10% appearing once. This specimen comes from a study of T cell repertoires in cytomegalovirus infection. Overall study results and limits: Cumulative public TCR beta family frequency identified carriers of CMV plus the relevant HLA.

V lost 4 bases, J lost 4 bases, and 16 bases lay in between. CDR3 length: 15 amino acids. Germline CDR1 reads MNHNS; CDR2 reads SASEGT. The chain has TRBV6-1 and TRBJ1-2; no reliable D call. Sequenced: PBMCs. This clonotype originated in a human donor in good health (CMV status not recorded). Some clones in this sample may be carry-over from other donors' samples. The CDR3 bases are TGTGCCAGCAGTGGAAGACAATCCCCAGGCTATGGCTACACCTTC. Amino acids: CASSGRQSPGYGYTF.